This TCR beta chain was obtained from a study of control samples from healthy donors and cancer patients. The table came from immunoSEQ multiplex PCR; TCRdb's copy has only in-frame clones and leaves some out. The sample has fewer than 200,000 clones; 90% to 95% are singletons. This clone was seen only once. The TCR originated in a man in his 60s with colorectal cancer. Sequenced material: PBMCs.

DNA for the CDR3: TGTGCCAGCAGTTCCCACATCTCTGGGGCCAACGTCCTGACTTTC. Translating gives CASSSHISGANVLTF. The genes are TRBV6-5 and TRBJ2-6; D gene unclear. Germline V lookup: CDR1 MNHEY, CDR2 SVGAGI. The CDR3 sequence is 15 residues long. V was cut by 4 bases and J by 0 bases, with 7 bases left in between.